This T cell receptor (beta chain) was sequenced during a study of T-cell reconstitution after alpha-beta-depleted transplantation in children. Per germline, CDR1 LGHNA and CDR2 YNFKEQ. V shed 6 bases, J shed 4 bases, and the junction held 12 bases outside the gene matches. The CDR3 length is 18 residues. The authors prepared the TCRbeta library with unique molecular identifiers. TCRdb independently ran MiXCR on the PCR reads; one entry per CDR3 protein. The sample consists of some 500,000 distinct CDR3 sequences, about 30% of them appearing once. The chain couples TRBV4-2 to TRBJ2-3, with TRBD2 matching over 14 bases. The sequence came from a human donor who donated a stem cell graft to a child with aplastic anemia. The starting material was PBMCs from the stem cell graft donor, obtained from the stem cell graft. The CDR3 sequence is CASRDPGLAGAYPDTQYF. CDR3 coding DNA: TGTGCCAGCAGGGATCCGGGACTAGCGGGAGCCTATCCAGATACGCAGTATTTT.